This TCR beta chain was identified in a study of CD8+ T cells in alopecia areata. As concerns this clone: What it recognizes is unknown.

The study, taken as a whole, reports: Normal scalp showed lower clonality than lesional scalp, especially alopecia totalis/universalis. Besides other cells, scalp samples also yield sequences of resident alphabeta T cells from normal skin. Although TCR sharing was seen in mice, sharing across patients was less clear, possibly for HLA-related reasons.

Germline lookup yields CDR1 MGHDK and CDR2 SYGVNS. The CDR3 is 16 amino acids. Trimming at V came to 5 bases and at J to 6 bases, leaving 13 bases not matched to a gene. RNA, once extracted, was reverse transcribed into cDNA for use as the sequencing template. Generated by immunoSEQ multiplex PCR, the TCRdb table keeps only in-frame clones and is missing some. The sample has roughly 150,000 clones; roughly 60% are singletons. It was from PBMCs that CD4+ and CD8+ T cells were sorted. The sequence was collected from a human donor in good health. The gene calls are TRBV25-1 and TRBJ1-1, with TRBD1 matching 9 bases. The sequencing input was CD4+ T cells sorted from blood. The chain's CDR3 is CASSPGTGIRSAEAFF. DNA of the CDR3: TGTGCCAGCAGTCCCGGGACAGGGATTAGATCTGCTGAAGCTTTCTTT.